This T cell receptor (beta chain) derives from a study of Graves' ophthalmopathy and Graves' hyperthyroidism. At the level of the study: Peripheral blood was gathered at the point of initial diagnosis, before any treatment started.

RNA transcripts were the template, and TCR beta CDR3 regions were amplified from them. The first-round RT-PCR employed HTBI primers together with the Qiagen OneStep RT-PCR kit. A multiplex PCR was then performed as the second round. TCRdb processed the multiplex PCR reads anew with MiXCR; each CDR3 protein has one entry. This table has approximately 700,000 distinct CDR3 sequences, over 40% appearing once. Findings of the study overall: Ophthalmopathy and stable hyperthyroidism were discriminated by a 13-signature model, with 87.88% sensitivity and approximately 78% specificity.

This clonotype has only a few counts. Its antigen is not identified. This CDR3 contains 12 residues. The germline V and J ends were trimmed by 5 bases and 7 bases, with 12 bases remaining between them. Sequenced sample: peripheral blood. The V gene is TRBV12-3 or TRBV12-4, the J gene TRBJ2-7; D remains unclear. The receptor was isolated from an adult man with Graves' ophthalmopathy. In DNA, the CDR3 is TGTGCCAGCAGTGCAACCCTAGGTGAGCAGTACTTC. It yields the protein CASSATLGEQYF.